This entry lists 16 T cell receptor beta chains sequenced from one sample in a study of cytomegalovirus exposure and HLA in healthy donors. The PCR used 60 Vbeta and 13 Jbeta primers. TCRdb keeps only in-frame clones here, not all; method: immunoSEQ multiplex PCR. This table holds around 150,000 clones, about 72% found once. The source material was PBMCs. The receptors here all came from a man aged 35-49 years in good health and CMV-seronegative.

This sequence joins TRBV29-1 and TRBJ2-7; TRBD2 matches 7 bases. The trim removed 7 bases at V and 2 bases at J, leaving 5 bases unmatched. The CDR3 has 12 residues. Germline CDR1 is SQVTM and CDR2 is ANQGSEA. The CDR3 nucleotides are TGCAGCGCCCGGGACTATGCCTACGAGCAGTACTTC. This gives the protein CSARDYAYEQYF.

This clone has just one count. The CDR3 DNA reads TGCGCCAGCAGTTACAGGGGCATGGGCTATGGCTACACCTTC. Amino acid sequence: CASSYRGMGYGYTF. The genes are TRBV10-2 and TRBJ1-2; 7 bases line up with TRBD1. The CDR3 length is 14 residues. The V and J ends lost 5 bases and 4 bases, in that order; junction bases with no gene match: 7. Per germline, CDR1 WSHSY and CDR2 SAAADI.

The V call is TRBV25-1, the J call TRBJ1-1; D not certain. Trimming took 4 bases from V and 0 from J, leaving 6 bases between them. Germline CDR1 reads MGHDK; CDR2 reads SYGVNS. CDR3 length: 13 amino acids. CDR3: CASSVSLNTEAFF. DNA of the CDR3: TGTGCCAGCAGTGTGTCCTTGAACACTGAAGCTTTCTTT.

This chain connects TRBV7-6 to TRBJ2-2; D is undetermined. There are 12 residues in the CDR3. Germline V gene data show CDR1 as SGHVS and CDR2 as FNYEAQ. Trimming took off 8 bases at V and 6 bases at J, with 10 bases between the two ends. The CDR3, as DNA: TGTGCCAGCTCAACCGAGGCCGGGGAGCTGTTTTTT. Amino acid sequence: CASSTEAGELFF.

This chain joins TRBV28 and TRBJ2-7; TRBD2 aligns across 7 bases. The CDR3 is made up of 15 amino acids. The V gene's germline CDR1 is MDHEN and CDR2 SYDVKM. V dropped 7 bases and J dropped 2; count of bases not matched to a gene: 11. Here the CDR3 DNA reads TGTGCCAGCAACCTTCCGGGGGGACCAACCTACGAGCAGTACTTC. This sequence encodes CASNLPGGPTYEQYF.

This clone appeared once. The chain employs TRBV23-1 and TRBJ2-3; D perhaps matches TRBD1 (6 bases). TRBV23-1 is classed as an ORF, of uncertain function. V lost 3 bases to trimming and J lost 5 bases, with 9 bases between them. CDR3 length equals 13 residues. The CDR3 here is CASSHGRGDTQYF. The CDR3 DNA sequence: TGCGCCAGCAGTCATGGCAGGGGAGATACGCAGTATTTT.

The chain uses TRBV5-1 and TRBJ2-7, with D hard to call. This CDR3 spans 11 amino acids. The germline CDR1 and CDR2 sequences are SGHRS and YFSETQ. V lost 0 bases to trimming and J lost 8 bases, with 6 bases between them. CDR3 nucleotide sequence: TGCGCCAGCAGCTTGGGGGCCCAGCAGTACTTC. Protein: CASSLGAQQYF.

The CDR3 sequence: CASSLAREWATDTQYF. The CDR3 nucleotides read TGTGCCAGCAGCTTGGCCAGGGAATGGGCCACAGATACGCAGTATTTT. This chain links TRBV5-6 with TRBJ2-3, with D possibly being TRBD1 (5 bases). This CDR3 spans 16 amino acids. V lost 0 bases and J 2 bases, leaving 13 bases between the germline ends. The germline CDR1 and CDR2 sequences are SGHDT and YYEEEE. Full variable domain (outside the CDR3, taken from reference TRBV5-6 and TRBJ2-3): DAGVTQSPTHLIKTRGQQVTLRCSPKSGHDTVSWYQQALGQGPQFIFQYYEEEERQRGNFPDRFSGHQFPNYSSELNVNALLLGDSALYLCASSLAREWATDTQYFGPGTRLTVL.

The chain recombines TRBV4-2 with TRBJ2-7; possibly TRBD2 for D (5 bases). The CDR3 is 12 amino acids. V lost 4 bases to trimming and J lost 3 bases, with 7 bases between them. Germline V CDR1 and CDR2: LGHNA, YNFKEQ. This CDR3 is CASSPEGYEQYF. CDR3 DNA: TGTGCCAGCAGCCCCGAGGGCTACGAGCAGTACTTC.

The V gene is TRBV6-1, the J gene TRBJ1-2; D gene unclear. CDR3 length: 14 amino acids. V lost 3 bases to trimming and J lost 0 bases, with 8 bases between them. CDR1 MNHNS and CDR2 SASEGT come from the germline V gene. The CDR3 protein is CASSESVANYGYTF. CDR3 in DNA: TGTGCCAGCAGTGAGTCGGTAGCTAACTATGGCTACACCTTC.

The genes are TRBV5-1 and TRBJ2-2; tentative D call: TRBD2 (5 bases). CDR1 is SGHRS and CDR2 is YFSETQ in the germline V gene. Trimming cost V 0 bases and J 5 bases, with 14 bases left between them. This CDR3 region has 16 residues. The CDR3 region is CASSLDFGKDTGELFF. The CDR3, as DNA: TGCGCCAGCAGCTTGGACTTCGGGAAGGATACCGGGGAGCTGTTTTTT.

This clone was counted a few times. The chain uses TRBV11-2 and TRBJ2-2; 7 bases are a match to TRBD2. V lost 3 bases and J lost 3; bases outside the gene matches: 10. The CDR3 runs 17 residues. Per the germline V gene, CDR1 is SGHAT and CDR2 is FQNNGV. The CDR3 DNA reads TGTGCCAGCAGCTTCTCGGACGCGAGCGGGGACACCGGGGAGCTGTTTTTT. Translation: CASSFSDASGDTGELFF.

For the CDR3, the DNA is TGTGCCAGCACCACGGGGACAGGGATGAGCAATCAGCCCCAGCATTTT. Translation gives CASTTGTGMSNQPQHF. This chain connects TRBV6-6 to TRBJ1-5, with 9 bases lining up with TRBD1. Trimming cost V 7 bases and J 1 base; bases outside gene matches: 8. CDR1 is MNHNY and CDR2 is SVGAGI in the germline V gene (reference sequence). There are 16 residues in the CDR3.

V is TRBV6-5 and J is TRBJ1-2, with 7 bases matching TRBD1. The CDR3 has 13 amino acids. Germline loops: CDR1 MNHEY, CDR2 SVGAGI. V shed 6 bases, J shed 2 bases, and the junction held 3 bases outside the gene matches. The CDR3 reads CASRRQGNYGYTF. The DNA of the CDR3 is TGTGCCAGCAGACGACAGGGAAACTATGGCTACACCTTC.

This clone was picked up one time. The V gene is TRBV7-8, the J gene TRBJ2-5; the D gene is possibly TRBD2 (6 bases). This CDR3 spans 13 amino acids. In germline, CDR1 is SGHVS, CDR2 FQNEAQ. V lost 11 bases and J lost 7, with 20 bases in between. The CDR3 DNA is TGTGCCGGTGCTGCGGGACCCTGGAGGACCCAGTACTTC. It is translated as CAGAAGPWRTQYF.

Note on this clone: At the DNA level, this CDR3 is encoded by other sequences in the same sample as well. V gene TRBV5-1 combines with J gene TRBJ2-2; 10 bases match TRBD1. The CDR3 covers 16 residues. The germline V gene encodes CDR1 SGHRS and CDR2 YFSETQ. V gave up 0 bases and J gave up 5 bases; unmatched junction bases: 4. CDR3 loop: CASSLGQGARTGELFF. As DNA, the CDR3 is TGCGCCAGCAGCTTGGGACAGGGGGCGCGAACCGGGGAGCTGTTTTTT.